Reported below is one T cell receptor (beta chain). The antigen remains unidentified. This sample stems from a study of cytomegalovirus exposure and HLA in healthy donors. General study findings and limits: V- and J-gene trimming of TCR beta was linked (in a later analysis) to a missense DCLRE1C variant. Judged likely to be a sequencing artifact was a cluster of highly shared sequence variants. An Asian-associated ancestry cluster reportedly showed fewer N-insertions than the approximately 630-donor mean in a later analysis.

The length of the CDR3 is 15 residues. Germline V gives CDR1 SGHDT, CDR2 YYEEEE. The V and J ends lost 4 bases and 3 bases, in that order; junction bases with no gene match: 6. With 60 Vbeta and 13 Jbeta primers, the PCR was carried out. The protocol was immunoSEQ multiplex PCR, while the TCRdb copy is restricted to in-frame clones and leaves out a portion. In the table there are roughly 110,000 clones, 70% to 85% of which are singletons. The chain uses TRBV5-6 and TRBJ1-5, with 8 bases identical to TRBD1. The TCR sequence derives from a male donor in good health and CMV-seronegative. The sample comprised PBMCs. CDR3 sequence reads: CASSAQGVDNQPQHF. The CDR3 DNA follows: TGTGCCAGCAGCGCACAGGGGGTGGACAATCAGCCCCAGCATTTT.